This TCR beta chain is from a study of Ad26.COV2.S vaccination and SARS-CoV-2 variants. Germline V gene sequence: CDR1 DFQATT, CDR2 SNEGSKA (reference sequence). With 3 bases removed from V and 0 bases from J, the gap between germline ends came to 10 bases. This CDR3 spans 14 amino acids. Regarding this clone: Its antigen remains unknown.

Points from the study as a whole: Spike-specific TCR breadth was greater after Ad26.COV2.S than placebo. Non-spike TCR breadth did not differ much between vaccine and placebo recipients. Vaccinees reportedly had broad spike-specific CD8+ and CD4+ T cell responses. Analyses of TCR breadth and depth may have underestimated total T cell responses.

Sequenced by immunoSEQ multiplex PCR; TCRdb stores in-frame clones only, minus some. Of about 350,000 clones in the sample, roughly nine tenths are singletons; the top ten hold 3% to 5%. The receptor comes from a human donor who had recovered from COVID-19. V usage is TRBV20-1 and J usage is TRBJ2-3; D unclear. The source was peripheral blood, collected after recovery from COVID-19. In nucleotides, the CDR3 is TGCAGTGCTAGTCCCGGGCTGAGCACAGATACGCAGTATTTT. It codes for CSASPGLSTDTQYF.